This TCR beta chain was sequenced in a study of T cell responses to AZD1222 COVID-19 vaccine. This CDR3 contains 13 residues. CDR1 is MDHEN and CDR2 is SYDVKM in the germline V gene. The V end was cut by 7 bases, the J end by 2 bases, with 11 bases between. Assay: immunoSEQ multiplex PCR; the TCRdb copy retains only in-frame clones and omits some. This sample has approximately 150,000 clones, with 80% to 95% found just once. Sequences were derived from peripheral blood, sampled 28 days after the second AZD1222 dose. The chain carries TRBV28 and TRBJ1-1; D is uncertain. This TCR was recovered from an adult who received the AZD1222 COVID-19 vaccine. DNA for the CDR3: TGTGCCAGCACAACCTACAGTAACACTGAAGCTTTCTTT. It yields the protein CASTTYSNTEAFF.